The next 18 T cell receptor beta chains were all read from a single sample in a study of T cell repertoires in cytomegalovirus infection. Their recognized antigens are unknown. TCRdb used MiXCR to reprocess the reads, holding one entry per CDR3 protein. Of 700,000 to 900,000 distinct CDR3 sequences listed, almost 30% are singletons. Sample: cultured CD8+ T cells from PBMCs, taken from culture after CMV antigen stimulation. These receptor sequences come from a human donor in good health (CMV status not recorded). Some clones in this sample may be carry-over from other donors' samples.

This clonotype was found many times. The chain links TRBV2 to TRBJ2-7, with D tentatively TRBD1 or TRBD2 (6 bases each). The V end was cut by 4 bases, the J end by 7 bases, with 20 bases between. The CDR3 sequence is 15 residues long. Germline CDR1 reads SNHLY; CDR2 reads FYNNEI. For the CDR3, the DNA is TGTGCCAGCAGTGGGGCCAGGGGCGAAGGGGGGGAGCAGTACGTC. Translating gives CASSGARGEGGEQYV.

This chain uses TRBV7-9 with TRBJ2-7; 8 nucleotides line up with TRBD1. Germline CDR1 is SEHNR and CDR2 is FQNEAQ (reference sequence). This CDR3 has 14 amino acids. V shed 3 bases, J shed 4 bases, and the junction held 5 bases outside the gene matches. The CDR3 bases are TGTGCCAGCAGCTTCAGGGGGCAAGAATACGAGCAGTACTTC. Translating gives CASSFRGQEYEQYF.

The CDR3 spells CASSSNPGTGVNTEAFF. The CDR3 DNA follows: TGTGCCAGCAGTTCTAATCCCGGGACAGGGGTGAACACTGAAGCTTTCTTT. The chain has TRBV6-5 and TRBJ1-1; 10 bases align to TRBD1. The CDR3 loop spans 17 amino acids. After removal of 4 bases from V and 0 bases from J, the junction contained 8 bases not matched to a gene. Germline assignment: CDR1 MNHEY and CDR2 SVGAGI.

This clonotype was observed a handful of times. This chain connects TRBV29-1 to TRBJ1-2; D possibly corresponds to TRBD1 (5 bases). The CDR3 has 14 residues. Germline-derived CDR1 and CDR2 are SQVTM and ANQGSEA. The V end was cut by 2 bases, the J end by 2 bases, with 12 bases between. CDR3 loop: CSVELETDNYGYTF. CDR3 sequence (DNA): TGCAGCGTTGAACTGGAGACAGACAACTATGGCTACACCTTC. Full variable domain (outside the CDR3, taken from reference TRBV29-1 and TRBJ1-2): SAVISQKPSRDICQRGTSLTIQCQVDSQVTMMFWYRQQPGQSLTLIATANQGSEATYESGFVIDKFPISRPNLTFSTLTVSNMSPEDSSIYLCSVELETDNYGYTFGSGTRLTVV.

As for this clonotype: A single base separates this from a much larger clone, so it may be a read error. The rearrangement joins TRBV7-2 to TRBJ1-1, with unresolved D. In germline, CDR1 is SGHTA, CDR2 FQGNSA. The CDR3 runs to 15 residues. Trimming took 2 bases from V and 1 from J, leaving 11 bases between them. The CDR3 DNA reads as TGTGCCAGCAGCTTACTGTACCAGACGAACACTGAAGCTTTCTTT. Amino acid sequence: CASSLLYQTNTEAFF.

The chain joins TRBV28 to TRBJ2-7; the D gene could be TRBD1 or TRBD2 (6 bases each). The CDR3 extends over 16 amino acids. Trimming removed 9 bases from V and 3 bases from J, with 24 bases in between. Germline V lookup: CDR1 MDHEN, CDR2 SYDVKM. The CDR3 DNA is TGTGCCAGTTCGAGGTATGAGGGGGGACACATCTACGAGCAGTACGTC. It codes for CASSRYEGGHIYEQYV.

This chain uses TRBV2 with TRBJ2-4; D tentatively fits TRBD1 or TRBD2 (5 bases each). The ends were cut back, 1 base at V and 3 bases at J, with 7 bases in the middle. The germline gives CDR1 SNHLY, CDR2 FYNNEI. The length of the CDR3 is 14 residues. In nucleotides, the CDR3 is TGTGCCAGCAGTGAAGTGGGGGACAAAAACATTCAGTACTTC. This sequence encodes CASSEVGDKNIQYF.

This clonotype was counted a few times. The rearrangement joins TRBV15 to TRBJ2-1; no clear D. CDR1 and CDR2 (germline): LNHNV, YYDKDF (reference sequence). V dropped 0 bases and J dropped 5 bases, with 5 bases sitting between them. The CDR3 has 13 residues. CDR3 amino acids: CATSRDRDNEQFF. Written as DNA, the CDR3 is TGTGCCACCAGCAGAGACCGAGACAATGAGCAGTTCTTC. Full variable domain (missing parts from reference TRBV15 and TRBJ2-1): DAMVIQNPRYQVTQFGKPVTLSCSQTLNHNVMYWYQQKSSQAPKLLFHYYDKDFNNEADTPDNFQSRRPNTSFCFLDIRSPGLGDTAMYLCATSRDRDNEQFFGPGTRLTVL.

This clonotype was seen a handful of times. The rearrangement uses TRBV20-1 and TRBJ1-2; the D gene is possibly TRBD1 (5 bases). Trimming cost V 0 bases and J 5 bases, with 10 bases left between them. The CDR3 length is 13 residues. The germline V gene has CDR1 DFQATT and CDR2 SNEGSKA (reference sequence). CDR3 amino acids: CSARDPTDYGYTF. The CDR3 region has the DNA TGCAGTGCTAGAGACCCGACAGATTATGGCTACACCTTC.

The chain recombines TRBV6-1 with TRBJ1-1; unclear D gene. CDR3 size: 10 residues. Trimming took off 10 bases at V and 6 bases at J, with 9 bases between the two ends. The V gene's germline CDR1 is MNHNS and CDR2 SASEGT. Written as DNA, the CDR3 is TGTGCCATTCTGAGGGCTGAAGCTTTCTTT. It encodes CAILRAEAFF.

This clonotype has at least ten counts. V gene TRBV7-2 combines with J gene TRBJ1-4; D remains ambiguous. The ends were cut back, 2 bases at V and 4 bases at J, with 8 bases in the middle. CDR1 is SGHTA, CDR2 FQGNSA, per germline. This CDR3 spans 14 amino acids. CDR3 region: CASSLRPSNEKLFF. The CDR3 DNA is TGTGCCAGCAGCTTAAGACCCAGTAATGAAAAACTGTTTTTT. Complete variable domain (other parts from reference TRBV7-2 and TRBJ1-4): GAGVSQSPSNKVTEKGKDVELRCDPISGHTALYWYRQSLGQGLEFLIYFQGNSAPDKSGLPSDRFSAERTGGSVSTLTIQRTQQEDSAVYLCASSLRPSNEKLFFGSGTQLSVL.

This clonotype was counted only a few times. V is TRBV10-2 and J is TRBJ2-7; 7 bases are a match to TRBD1. CDR1 is WSHSY and CDR2 is SAAADI in the germline V gene. V shed 7 bases and J 3 bases; nucleotides not matched to a gene: 12. This CDR3 has 15 amino acids. The CDR3 sequence is CASKIASGQNYEQYV. CDR3 coding DNA: TGCGCCAGCAAGATCGCGTCGGGACAGAACTACGAGCAGTACGTC.

A remark on this clonotype: Its ends do not fully match the called genes, so a read error is possible. The rearrangement joins TRBV27 to TRBJ1-5; D gene uncertain. CDR3 length equals 16 residues. Looked up from germline, CDR1 is MNHEY and CDR2 is SMNVEV (reference sequence). CDR3 bases: TGTGCCAGCAGTTTATGGGCAGCGAATAGCAATCAGCCCCTGCATTTT. Its translation: CASSLWAANSNQPLHF.

Here the CDR3 reads CASSSPPAGRYNEQFF. The CDR3 bases are TGTGCCAGCAGCTCCCCCCCAGCGGGGCGCTACAATGAGCAGTTCTTC. The V gene is TRBV13, the J gene TRBJ2-1; 7 bases map to TRBD2. Germline assignment: CDR1 PRHDT and CDR2 FYEKMQ (reference sequence). J lost 3 bases, V lost 4 bases, and 9 bases had no gene match. The CDR3 spans 16 residues.

The V call is TRBV28, the J call TRBJ2-5, with 8 bases fitting TRBD1. The germline V gene has CDR1 MDHEN and CDR2 SYDVKM. The CDR3 loop spans 14 amino acids. V was pared by 7 bases and J by 5 bases, with 9 bases of the junction left unmatched. This CDR3 is CASTQTGVGETQYF. CDR3 DNA sequence: TGTGCCAGCACCCAGACAGGGGTTGGCGAGACCCAGTACTTC.

J is TRBJ1-6 and V is TRBV14; D might be TRBD1 (5 bases). V lost 0 bases and J lost 9, with 15 bases in between. The CDR3 totals 16 residues. Germline assignment: CDR1 SGHDN and CDR2 FVKESK. The CDR3 protein is CASSQDRRGWGSPLHF. The CDR3 nucleotides read TGTGCCAGCAGCCAAGATAGACGGGGGTGGGGTTCACCCCTCCACTTT.

This clonotype came up many times. This chain uses TRBV7-2 with TRBJ2-7; the D gene is possibly TRBD1 (6 bases). CDR1 is SGHTA and CDR2 is FQGNSA in the germline V gene. V lost 4 bases, J lost 6 bases, and 13 bases lay in between. This CDR3 spans 13 amino acids. CDR3 loop: CASSYFTGIEQYF. DNA for the CDR3: TGTGCCAGCAGCTACTTCACAGGGATCGAGCAGTACTTC.

There are a few counts of this clonotype. The chain employs TRBV6-1 and TRBJ2-3, with D possibly TRBD2 on 6 matching bases. Trimming left V 6 bases short and J 0 bases short, with 13 bases between. The CDR3 length is 15 residues. Germline lookup yields CDR1 MNHNS and CDR2 SASEGT. The CDR3 bases are TGTGCCAGCAGGGACTATCAAACTAGCACAGATACGCAGTATTTT. It is translated as CASRDYQTSTDTQYF.